This entry lists 16 T cell receptor beta chains sequenced from one sample in a study of T cells in Graves' hyperthyroidism and ophthalmopathy. Amplification yielded TCR beta CDR3 regions, with RNA transcripts as the source. In the first-round RT-PCR of the TCR CDR3, the HTBI primer set was used. TCRdb fed the multiplex PCR reads into MiXCR, producing one record per CDR3 protein. The sample lists roughly 98,000 distinct CDR3 sequences; around 42% were seen once. The specimen sequenced was peripheral blood or thyroid tissue (not recorded which). The receptors shown here come from a woman younger than 45 with Graves' hyperthyroidism.

This clonotype was seen only once. This rearrangement joins TRBV7-8 to TRBJ2-2, with TRBD2 matching over 13 bases. The CDR3 has 18 residues. V dropped 5 bases and J dropped 4; count of bases not matched to a gene: 10. CDR1 SGHVS and CDR2 FQNEAQ come from the germline V gene. Here the CDR3 reads CASSVSRTSGSGTGELFF. CDR3 DNA: TGTGCCAGCAGCGTCTCACGGACTAGCGGGAGTGGCACCGGGGAGCTGTTTTTT. Full variable domain (missing parts from reference TRBV7-8 and TRBJ2-2): GAGVSQSPRYKVAKRGQDVALRCDPISGHVSLFWYQQALGQGPEFLTYFQNEAQLDKSGLPSDRFFAERPEGSVSTLKIQRTQQEDSAVYLCASSVSRTSGSGTGELFFGEGSRLTVL.

The CDR3 DNA sequence: TGTGCCAGCAGCTCGTTCGGGACTGCCTTCCAAGAGACCCAGTACTTC. Translated, it gives CASSSFGTAFQETQYF. This sequence joins TRBV7-9 and TRBJ2-5; TRBD2 is a possible D gene (6 bases). CDR1 is SEHNR, CDR2 FQNEAQ, per germline (reference sequence). V was pared by 4 bases and J by 1 base, with 16 bases between. CDR3 length equals 16 residues. Looking up the rest from reference TRBV7-9 and TRBJ2-5 gives the full variable domain: DTGVSQNPRHKITKRGQNVTFRCDPISEHNRLYWYRQTLGQGPEFLTYFQNEAQLEKSRLLSDRFSAERPKGSFSTLEIQRTEQGDSAMYLCASSSFGTAFQETQYFGPGTRLLVL.

This clonotype was detected only once. V is TRBV6-4 and J is TRBJ2-6; TRBD2 matches 12 bases. CDR1 is MRHNA, CDR2 SNTAGT, per germline. J was trimmed by 2 bases and V by 2 bases; bases with no gene match: 4. This CDR3 contains 18 residues. This CDR3 reads CASSDPSGRAAGANVLTF. The CDR3 DNA sequence: TGTGCCAGCAGTGACCCTAGCGGGAGGGCCGCTGGGGCCAACGTCCTGACTTTC.

Comments on this clonotype: With a much larger clone just one base away, this may be a read error. This likely comes from a read error, as the CDR3 has no conserved phenylalanine or tryptophan at its end. V usage is TRBV19 and J usage is TRBJ2-7; tentatively, D is TRBD1 or TRBD2 (5 bases each). Trimming took off 9 bases at V and 6 bases at J, with 15 bases between the two ends. The CDR3 spans 12 residues. Germline loops: CDR1 LNHDA, CDR2 SQIVND (reference sequence). Here the CDR3 reads CASSLVGTEQYL. The CDR3 region has the DNA TGTGCCAGCAGTTTAGTGGGGACCGAGCAGTACCTC.

Remarks on this clonotype: The junction departs from germline at one end; a sequencing error may be responsible. The rearrangement uses TRBV9 and TRBJ1-6; 7 bases are a match to TRBD1. Germline V gene data show CDR1 as SGDLS and CDR2 as YYNGEE. The CDR3 has 18 amino acids. The CDR3 coding sequence is TGTGCCAGCAGCCAGGGGGGACTGGGCGGCTCCTATAATTCGCCCCCCCACTTT. This encodes CASSQGGLGGSYNSPPHF. The full variable domain, in which reference TRBV9 and TRBJ1-6 provide the parts outside the CDR3, is DSGVTQTPKHLITATGQRVTLRCSPRSGDLSVYWYQQSLDQGLQFLIQYYNGEERAKGNILERFSAQQFPDLHSELNLSSLELGDSALYFCASSQGGLGGSYNSPPHFGNGTRLTVT.

The CDR3 protein is CASTTGGVEQYF. For the CDR3, the DNA is TGTGCCAGCACGACGGGAGGGGTCGAGCAGTACTTC. The V and J genes are TRBV2 and TRBJ2-7; 8 nucleotides line up with TRBD2. Germline CDR1 SNHLY, CDR2 FYNNEI. Trimming removed 7 bases from V and 6 bases from J; junction bases left unmatched: 5. The CDR3 has 12 amino acids. The entire variable domain, with the rest obtained from reference TRBV2 and TRBJ2-7, is as follows: EPEVTQTPSHQVTQMGQEVILRCVPISNHLYFYWYRQILGQKVEFLVSFYNNEISEKSEIFDDQFSVERPDGSNFTLKIRSTKLEDSAMYFCASTTGGVEQYFGPGTRLTVT.

Many counts were recorded for this clonotype. The V gene is TRBV9, the J gene TRBJ1-3; D is ambiguous. CDR1 SGDLS and CDR2 YYNGEE come from the germline V gene. Trimming stripped 2 bases from V and 3 bases from J, with 9 bases between. The CDR3 covers 14 residues. CDR3 sequence: CASSVAESGNTIYF. In DNA form, the CDR3 reads TGTGCCAGCAGCGTTGCAGAGAGTGGAAACACCATATATTTT.

This clonotype appeared many times. The rearrangement uses TRBV6-5 and TRBJ1-2; TRBD1 agrees at 9 bases. The CDR3 is 15 amino acids. The trim removed 4 bases at V and 9 bases at J, leaving 12 bases unmatched. CDR1 and CDR2 from the germline V gene are MNHEY and SVGAGI. CDR3 nucleotide sequence: TGTGCCAGCAGTTTAGAACAGGGGGCATATAAGAGCTACACCTTC. Protein product: CASSLEQGAYKSYTF.

This clonotype was found a few times. This chain links TRBV15 with TRBJ2-5, with D unresolved. Germline CDR1 is LNHNV and CDR2 is YYDKDF (reference sequence). This CDR3 is built from 16 residues. Trimming removed 0 bases from V and 4 bases from J, with 15 bases in between. CDR3 sequence reads: CATSRDRVATTETQYF. Written as DNA, the CDR3 is TGTGCCACCAGCAGAGATAGAGTTGCGACCACAGAGACCCAGTACTTC.

V and J are TRBV20-1 and TRBJ1-2, with 7 bases lining up with TRBD1. The CDR3 is made up of 19 amino acids. Germline V CDR1 and CDR2: DFQATT, SNEGSKA (reference sequence). V was clipped by 1 base and J by 0 bases; unmatched bases: 17. The DNA of the CDR3 is TGCAGTGCTAGAGTGACAGGGCTCCGAACGGGGTCGGCTAACTATGGCTACACCTTC. Its translation: CSARVTGLRTGSANYGYTF.

This clonotype was seen ten or more times. This chain connects TRBV6-5 to TRBJ2-5, with TRBD2 matching 15 bases. This CDR3 spans 18 amino acids. The trim removed 7 bases at V and 4 bases at J, leaving 13 bases unmatched. Germline CDR1 MNHEY, CDR2 SVGAGI. CDR3 nucleotides: TGTGCCAGCACCCCCTTAGGGACTAGCGGGAGGAGGGGAGAGACCCAGTACTTC. Amino acid sequence: CASTPLGTSGRRGETQYF.

The chain joins TRBV20-1 to TRBJ2-5; the match to TRBD2 covers 8 bases. Germline V lookup: CDR1 DFQATT, CDR2 SNEGSKA (reference sequence). V lost 2 bases to trimming and J lost 5 bases; unmatched junction nucleotides: 7. CDR3 length equals 14 residues. CDR3 DNA: TGCAGTGCTAGATCGGGACTAGAGAGCGAGACCCAGTACTTC. Residues: CSARSGLESETQYF.

This clonotype has a single count. J is TRBJ2-3 and V is TRBV20-1, with TRBD2 matching 14 bases. Germline-derived CDR1 and CDR2 are DFQATT and SNEGSKA (reference sequence). The trim removed 6 bases at V and 4 bases at J, leaving 3 bases unmatched. The CDR3 is 14 amino acids. The CDR3 loop reads CSAGLAGEADTQYF. CDR3 DNA: TGCAGTGCGGGACTAGCGGGAGAGGCAGATACGCAGTATTTT.

On this clonotype: The CDR3 ends on some other residue instead of the conserved phenylalanine or tryptophan, so this is likely a read error. This rearrangement joins TRBV11-2 to TRBJ1-1; no reliable D call. The germline gives CDR1 SGHAT, CDR2 FQNNGV. The CDR3 spans 14 residues. As DNA, the CDR3 is TGTTCCAGCAGCGCTGACGGGTTGAACACTGAAGCTTTCTGT. It translates to CSSSADGLNTEAFC.

Ten or more counts support this clonotype. CDR3 in DNA: TGTGCCAGCAGCGTATCGGCAGGGAATTCACCCCTCCACTTT. As protein: CASSVSAGNSPLHF. J is TRBJ1-6 and V is TRBV9, with D perhaps TRBD1 (5 bases). This CDR3 is built from 14 residues. V was cut by 1 base and J by 7 bases, with 9 bases left in between. Germline assignment: CDR1 SGDLS and CDR2 YYNGEE.

This clonotype came up many times. This chain uses TRBV27 with TRBJ1-4, with a possible D match to TRBD1 (5 bases). The CDR3 runs 15 residues. Germline lookup yields CDR1 MNHEY and CDR2 SMNVEV (reference sequence). V shed 2 bases and J shed 8 bases, with 15 bases lying between them. CDR3 protein: CASSLSRRREEKLFF. DNA for the CDR3: TGTGCCAGCAGTTTAAGTCGGCGCAGGGAGGAAAAACTGTTTTTT.